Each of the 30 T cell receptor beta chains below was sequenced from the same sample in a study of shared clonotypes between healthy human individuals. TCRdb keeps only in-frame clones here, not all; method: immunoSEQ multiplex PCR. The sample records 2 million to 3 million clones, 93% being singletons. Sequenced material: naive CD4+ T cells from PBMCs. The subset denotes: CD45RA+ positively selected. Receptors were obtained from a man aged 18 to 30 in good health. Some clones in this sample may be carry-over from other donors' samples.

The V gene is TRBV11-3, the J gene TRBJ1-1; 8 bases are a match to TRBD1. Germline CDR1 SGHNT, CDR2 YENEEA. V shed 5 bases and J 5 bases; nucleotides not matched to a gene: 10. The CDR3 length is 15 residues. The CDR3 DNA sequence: TGTGCCAGCAGCCGAGGGCAGGGGGCGAATACTGAAGCTTTCTTT. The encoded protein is CASSRGQGANTEAFF.

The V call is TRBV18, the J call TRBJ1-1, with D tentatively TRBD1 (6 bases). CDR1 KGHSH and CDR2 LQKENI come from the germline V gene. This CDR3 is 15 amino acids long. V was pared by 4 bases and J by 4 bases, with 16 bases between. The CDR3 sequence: CASSQNRAGSTEAFF. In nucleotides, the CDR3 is TGTGCCAGCTCACAAAACAGGGCGGGTAGCACTGAAGCTTTCTTT.

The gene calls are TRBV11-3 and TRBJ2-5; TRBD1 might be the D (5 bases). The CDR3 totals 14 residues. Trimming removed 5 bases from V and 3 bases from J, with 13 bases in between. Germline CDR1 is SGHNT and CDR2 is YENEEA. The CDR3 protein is CASSGRGREETQYF. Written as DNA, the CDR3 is TGTGCCAGCAGCGGAAGGGGCCGCGAAGAGACCCAGTACTTC.

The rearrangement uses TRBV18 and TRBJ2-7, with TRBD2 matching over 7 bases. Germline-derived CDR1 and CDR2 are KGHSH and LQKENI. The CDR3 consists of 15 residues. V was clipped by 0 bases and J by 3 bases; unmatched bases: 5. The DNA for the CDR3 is TGTGCCAGCTCACCACCGGGGGGGGGACGCTACGAGCAGTACTTC. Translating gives CASSPPGGGRYEQYF.

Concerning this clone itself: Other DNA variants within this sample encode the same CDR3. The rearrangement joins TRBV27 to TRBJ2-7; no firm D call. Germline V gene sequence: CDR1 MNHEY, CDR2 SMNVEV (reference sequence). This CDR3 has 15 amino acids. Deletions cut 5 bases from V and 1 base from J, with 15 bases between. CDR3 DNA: TGTGCCAGCAGTCTTTCGAGGACGGGTTCCTACGAGCAGTACTTC. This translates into CASSLSRTGSYEQYF.

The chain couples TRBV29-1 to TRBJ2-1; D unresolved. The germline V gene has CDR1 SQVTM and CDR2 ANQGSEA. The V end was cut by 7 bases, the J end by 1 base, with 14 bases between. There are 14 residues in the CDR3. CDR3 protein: CSAASARSYNEQFF. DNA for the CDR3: TGCAGCGCCGCTTCTGCTCGTTCCTACAATGAGCAGTTCTTC.

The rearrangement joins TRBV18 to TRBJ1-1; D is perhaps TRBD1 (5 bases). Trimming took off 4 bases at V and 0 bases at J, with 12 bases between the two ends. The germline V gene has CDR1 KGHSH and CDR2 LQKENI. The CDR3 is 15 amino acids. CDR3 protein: CASSLQGSMNTEAFF. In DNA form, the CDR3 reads TGTGCCAGCTCACTTCAGGGTTCGATGAACACTGAAGCTTTCTTT.

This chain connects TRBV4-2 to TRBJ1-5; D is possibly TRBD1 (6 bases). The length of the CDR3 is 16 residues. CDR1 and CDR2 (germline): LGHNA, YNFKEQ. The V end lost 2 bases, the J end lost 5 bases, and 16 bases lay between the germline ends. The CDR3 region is CASSQRRNRAYQPQHF. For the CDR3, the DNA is TGTGCCAGCAGCCAACGTCGGAACAGGGCGTATCAGCCCCAGCATTTT.

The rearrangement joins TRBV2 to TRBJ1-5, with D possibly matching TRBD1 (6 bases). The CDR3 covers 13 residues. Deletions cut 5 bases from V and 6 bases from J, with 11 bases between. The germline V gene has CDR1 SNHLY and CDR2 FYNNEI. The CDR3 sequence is CASSLTGSQPQHF. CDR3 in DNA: TGTGCCAGCAGTCTAACAGGGAGTCAGCCCCAGCATTTT.

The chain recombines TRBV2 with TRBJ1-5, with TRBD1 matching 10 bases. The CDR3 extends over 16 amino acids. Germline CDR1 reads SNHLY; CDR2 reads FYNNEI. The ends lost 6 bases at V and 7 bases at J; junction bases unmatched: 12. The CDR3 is CASSRDRGRLGQPQHF. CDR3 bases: TGTGCCAGCAGCCGGGACAGGGGACGGCTTGGGCAGCCCCAGCATTTT.

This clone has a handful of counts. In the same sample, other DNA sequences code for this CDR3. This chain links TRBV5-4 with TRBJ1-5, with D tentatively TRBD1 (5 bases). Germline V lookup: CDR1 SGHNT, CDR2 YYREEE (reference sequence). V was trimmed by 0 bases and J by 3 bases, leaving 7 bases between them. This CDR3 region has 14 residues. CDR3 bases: TGTGCCAGCAGCTTGGGGGGGACCAATCAGCCCCAGCATTTT. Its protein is CASSLGGTNQPQHF.

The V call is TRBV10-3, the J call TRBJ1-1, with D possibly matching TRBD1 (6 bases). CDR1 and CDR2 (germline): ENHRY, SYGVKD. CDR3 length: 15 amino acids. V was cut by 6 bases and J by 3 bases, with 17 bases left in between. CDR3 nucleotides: TGTGCCATCAGCTCCCGGGGGGCCCAGGACACTGAAGCTTTCTTT. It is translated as CAISSRGAQDTEAFF.

The CDR3 sequence is CASTPGLPNTGELFF. The CDR3, as DNA: TGTGCCAGCACCCCGGGACTTCCGAACACCGGGGAGCTGTTTTTT. V gene TRBV21-1 combines with J gene TRBJ2-2; the table calls TRBD2, which could not be checked here. TRBV21-1 is tagged as a pseudogene. This CDR3 has 15 residues.

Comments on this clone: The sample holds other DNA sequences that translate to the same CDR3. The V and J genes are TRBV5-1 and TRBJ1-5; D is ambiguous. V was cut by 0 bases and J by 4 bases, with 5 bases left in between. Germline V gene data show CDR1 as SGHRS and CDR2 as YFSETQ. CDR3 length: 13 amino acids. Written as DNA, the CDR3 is TGCGCCAGCAGCTTGGACAGAAATCAGCCCCAGCATTTT. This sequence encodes CASSLDRNQPQHF.

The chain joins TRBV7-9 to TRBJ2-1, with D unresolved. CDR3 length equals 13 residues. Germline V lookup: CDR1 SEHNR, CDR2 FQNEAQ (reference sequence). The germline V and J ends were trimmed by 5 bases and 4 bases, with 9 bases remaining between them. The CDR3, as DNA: TGTGCCAGCAGCCCGACCACGTACAATGAGCAGTTCTTC. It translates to CASSPTTYNEQFF.

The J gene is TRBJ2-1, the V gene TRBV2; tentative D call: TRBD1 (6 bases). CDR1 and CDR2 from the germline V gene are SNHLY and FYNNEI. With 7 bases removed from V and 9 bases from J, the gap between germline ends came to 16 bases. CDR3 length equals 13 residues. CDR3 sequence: CASIAGEFGEQFF. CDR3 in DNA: TGTGCCAGCATCGCAGGGGAGTTCGGTGAGCAGTTCTTC.

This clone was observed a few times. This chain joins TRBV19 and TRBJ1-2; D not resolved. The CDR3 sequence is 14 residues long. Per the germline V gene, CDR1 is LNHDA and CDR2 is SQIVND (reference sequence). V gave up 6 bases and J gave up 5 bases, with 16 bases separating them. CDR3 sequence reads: CASSSRTDLYGYTF. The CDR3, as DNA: TGTGCCAGTAGCTCCCGGACGGACCTATATGGCTACACCTTC.

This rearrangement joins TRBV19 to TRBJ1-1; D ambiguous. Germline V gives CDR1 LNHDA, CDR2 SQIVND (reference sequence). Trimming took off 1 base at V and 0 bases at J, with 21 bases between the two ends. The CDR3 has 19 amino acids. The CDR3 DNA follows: TGTGCCAGTAGTATAGCCCACTCACAGCGGGGTAAAATGAACACTGAAGCTTTCTTT. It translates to CASSIAHSQRGKMNTEAFF. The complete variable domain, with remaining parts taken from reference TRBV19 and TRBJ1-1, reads DGGITQSPKYLFRKEGQNVTLSCEQNLNHDAMYWYRQDPGQGLRLIYYSQIVNDFQKGDIAEGYSVSREKKESFPLTVTSAQKNPTAFYLCASSIAHSQRGKMNTEAFFGQGTRLTVV.

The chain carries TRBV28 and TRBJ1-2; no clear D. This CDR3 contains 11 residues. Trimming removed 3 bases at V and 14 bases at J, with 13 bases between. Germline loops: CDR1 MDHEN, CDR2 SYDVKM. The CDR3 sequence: CASSFRTLYTF. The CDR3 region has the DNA TGTGCCAGCAGTTTCAGGACTCTCTATACCTTC.

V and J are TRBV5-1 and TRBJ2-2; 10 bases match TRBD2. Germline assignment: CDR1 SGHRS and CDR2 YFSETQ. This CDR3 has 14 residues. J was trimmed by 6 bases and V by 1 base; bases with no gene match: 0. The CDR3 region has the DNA TGCGCCAGCAGCTTGACTAGCGGGGCCGGGGAGCTGTTTTTT. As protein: CASSLTSGAGELFF.

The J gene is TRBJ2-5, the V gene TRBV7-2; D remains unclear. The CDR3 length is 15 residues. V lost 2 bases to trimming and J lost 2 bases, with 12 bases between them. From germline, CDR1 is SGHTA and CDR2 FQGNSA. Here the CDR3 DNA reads TGTGCCAGCAGCTTATTTTGGCAGTATCAAGAGACCCAGTACTTC. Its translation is CASSLFWQYQETQYF.

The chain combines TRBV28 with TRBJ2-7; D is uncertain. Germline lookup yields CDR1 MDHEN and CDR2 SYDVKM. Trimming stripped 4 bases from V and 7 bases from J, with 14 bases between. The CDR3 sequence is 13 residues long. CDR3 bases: TGTGCCAGCAGTTCGGCGGAGTTTAGGGAGCAGTACTTC. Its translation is CASSSAEFREQYF.

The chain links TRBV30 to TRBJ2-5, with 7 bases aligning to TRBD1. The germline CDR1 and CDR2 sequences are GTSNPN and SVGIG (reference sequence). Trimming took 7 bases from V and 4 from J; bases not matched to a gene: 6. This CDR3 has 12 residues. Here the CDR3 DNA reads TGTGCCTCACACAGGGGCCGAGAGACCCAGTACTTC. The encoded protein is CASHRGRETQYF. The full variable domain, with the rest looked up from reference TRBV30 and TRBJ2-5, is SQTIHQWPATLVQPVGSPLSLECTVEGTSNPNLYWYRQAAGRGLQLLFYSVGIGQISSEVPQNLSASRPQDRQFILSSKKLLLSDSGFYLCASHRGRETQYFGPGTRLLVL.

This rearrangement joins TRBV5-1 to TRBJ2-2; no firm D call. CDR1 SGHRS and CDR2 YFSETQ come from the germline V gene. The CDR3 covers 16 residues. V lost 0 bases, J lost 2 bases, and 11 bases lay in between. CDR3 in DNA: TGCGCCAGCAGCTTGGTGGTGGGTCAAAACACCGGGGAGCTGTTTTTT. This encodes CASSLVVGQNTGELFF.

The CDR3 region has the DNA TGCGCCAGCAGCTCCGGGGTTTTAGAAACCGGGGAGCTGTTTTTT. Translated: CASSSGVLETGELFF. J is TRBJ2-2 and V is TRBV5-1; D perhaps matches TRBD2 (5 bases). This CDR3 is 15 amino acids long. The V end lost 3 bases, the J end lost 5 bases, and 14 bases lay between the germline ends. The germline V gene encodes CDR1 SGHRS and CDR2 YFSETQ.

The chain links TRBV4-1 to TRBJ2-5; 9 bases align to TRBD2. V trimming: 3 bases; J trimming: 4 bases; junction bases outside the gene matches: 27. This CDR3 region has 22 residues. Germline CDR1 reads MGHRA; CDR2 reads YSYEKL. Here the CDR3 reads CASSQQAGHRSGSGSFGETQYF. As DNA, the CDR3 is TGCGCCAGCAGCCAGCAAGCGGGACACCGGAGCGGTAGCGGGAGTTTCGGAGAGACCCAGTACTTC.

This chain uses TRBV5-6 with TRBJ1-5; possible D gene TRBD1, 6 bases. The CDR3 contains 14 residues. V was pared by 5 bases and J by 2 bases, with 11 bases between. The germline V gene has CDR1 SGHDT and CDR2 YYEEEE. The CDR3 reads CASSLTGRNQPQHF. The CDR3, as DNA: TGTGCCAGCAGTCTAACAGGGCGCAATCAGCCCCAGCATTTT.

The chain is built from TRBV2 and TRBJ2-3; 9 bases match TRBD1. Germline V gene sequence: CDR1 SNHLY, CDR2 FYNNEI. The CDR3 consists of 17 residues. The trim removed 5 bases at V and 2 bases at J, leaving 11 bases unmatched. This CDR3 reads CASSPWTGAKITDTQYF. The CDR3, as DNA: TGTGCCAGCAGTCCGTGGACAGGGGCGAAAATCACAGATACGCAGTATTTT.

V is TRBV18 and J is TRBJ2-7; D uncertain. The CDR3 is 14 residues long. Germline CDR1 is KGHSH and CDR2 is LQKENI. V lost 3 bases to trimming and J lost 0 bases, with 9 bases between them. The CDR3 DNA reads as TGTGCCAGCTCACCGTCACTAATCTCCTACGAGCAGTACTTC. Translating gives CASSPSLISYEQYF.

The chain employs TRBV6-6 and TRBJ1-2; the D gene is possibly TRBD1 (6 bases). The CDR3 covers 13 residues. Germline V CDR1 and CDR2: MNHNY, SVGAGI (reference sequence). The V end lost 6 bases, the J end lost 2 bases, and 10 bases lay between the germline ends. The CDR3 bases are TGTGCCAGCAGGGCTACAGGGAACTATGGCTACACCTTC. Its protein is CASRATGNYGYTF.